Sequencing of this T cell receptor (beta chain) was carried out in a study of sequential checkpoint blockade in melanoma. Sequencing used immunoSEQ multiplex PCR; TCRdb keeps in-frame clones, though not all of them. The top ten hold around 6.4% of the sample, which has 6,500 to 9,000 clones, about a quarter seen once. Treatment specified: randomized to nivolumab then ipilimumab (arm A) or the reverse (arm B). Germline-derived CDR1 and CDR2 are SGHRS and YFSETQ. The ends lost 4 bases at V and 4 bases at J; junction bases unmatched: 7. This CDR3 has 16 amino acids. The sample here was tumor tissue (inferred from file names), taken from a patient given nivolumab and ipilimumab in sequence. The chain links TRBV5-1 to TRBJ2-1; 11 positions match TRBD1. The TCR comes from a human donor with melanoma. CDR3 sequence (DNA): TGCGCCAGCAGCACGCCCGGGACAGGGGGGTACAATGAGCAGTTCTTC. Encoded protein: CASSTPGTGGYNEQFF.